This TCR beta chain stems from a study of blood T cell repertoires in COVID-19 (dated by TCRdb to the early 2020s). The study in broad terms: Collaborator samples came from the United States, Italy and Spain and covered acute and convalescent phases of COVID-19. The prospective study material was composed of cDNA or gDNA derived from T cells, B-cell-depleted T cells, or PBMCs. Deeply sampled blood TCRbeta repertoires from subjects exposed to, actively infected with, or recovered from COVID-19 were included in the dataset. The repertoires were made available in a free public database intended to serve as a resource for research on the immune response to SARS-CoV-2. The samples were drawn from two sources: the first 160 participants of the ongoing ImmuneRACE study, and fewer than 1,500 subjects contributed by 6 global collaborators. Nearly every sample came with metadata listing a de-identified subject ID, COVID-19 status, age in years and sex. HLA class I and class II types, where available, came from metadata supplied by the sample provider rather than from assay-based typing.

As for this clone: Which antigen it targets is not known. It has no much larger one-base neighbor in the sample; base qualities were not kept.

Whole blood was collected in K2EDTA tubes by collaborating institutions according to the institutions' own protocols. For TCRbeta analysis, collaborators shipped samples in one of three forms: frozen whole blood, isolated PBMCs, or DNA extracted from either of those sample types. TCRbeta CDR3 regions were amplified from genomic DNA by means of the immunoSEQ Assay, a bias-controlled multiplex PCR. In the source study's methods: The number of nucleated cells in each sample was estimated from the amplification of reference gene primers within the assay. Sequence reads were collapsed and filtered to measure the absolute abundance of every unique TCRbeta CDR3 rearrangement. For each sample, productive Simpson clonality was calculated as the square root of Simpson's diversity index across productive rearrangements. TCRdb limited this immuneACCESS table to in-frame rearrangements with V and J called. A share of clones is missing; checked studies link under half to unresolved V genes, and the rest is unexplained. For V, J and clone size, that table is used; D and trimming come from the DNA. The sample table shows 65,000 to 90,000 clones, and about nine tenths are seen once. The ten most abundant clones make up 6.9% of the sample.

The germline V gene sets CDR1 to SGDLS and CDR2 to YYNGEE. Trimming at the junction amounts to 3 bases on V and 0 bases on J, and the germline ends lie 9 bases apart. Spanning cysteine to phenylalanine, the CDR3 consists of 14 amino acids. The CDR3 DNA has 42 bases and is translated from base 1. Overall study results and their limits: The quantity of clinical and demographic metadata differed by source and by participant and was supplied without curation.

Input material: peripheral blood. This clonotype was sampled from a human donor in a cohort sampled during active COVID-19. The rearrangement combines TRBV9 with TRBJ1-1, and TRBD1 may be the D gene, going by 5 matching bases. This receptor has the CDR3 CASSAGLVNTEAFF. The nucleotides read TGTGCCAGCAGCGCGGGACTGGTGAACACTGAAGCTTTCTTT. The CDR3 plus the reference TRBV9 and TRBJ1-1 genes for the other parts give the full variable domain: DSGVTQTPKHLITATGQRVTLRCSPRSGDLSVYWYQQSLDQGLQFLIQYYNGEERAKGNILERFSAQQFPDLHSELNLSSLELGDSALYFCASSAGLVNTEAFFGQGTRLTVV.